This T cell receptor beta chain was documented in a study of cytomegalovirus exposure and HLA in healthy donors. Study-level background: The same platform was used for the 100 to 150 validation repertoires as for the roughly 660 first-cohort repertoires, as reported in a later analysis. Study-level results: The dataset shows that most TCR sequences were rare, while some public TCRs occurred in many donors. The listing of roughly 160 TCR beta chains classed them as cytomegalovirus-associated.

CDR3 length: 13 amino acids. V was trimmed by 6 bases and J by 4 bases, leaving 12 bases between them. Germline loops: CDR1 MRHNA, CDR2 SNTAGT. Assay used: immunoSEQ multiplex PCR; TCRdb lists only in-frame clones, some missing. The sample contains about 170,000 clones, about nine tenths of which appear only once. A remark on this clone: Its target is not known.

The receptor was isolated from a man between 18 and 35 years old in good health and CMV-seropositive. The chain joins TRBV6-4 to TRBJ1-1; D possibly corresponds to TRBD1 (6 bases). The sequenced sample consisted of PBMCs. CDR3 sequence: CASSAGVGTEAFF. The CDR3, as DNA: TGTGCCAGCAGCGCAGGGGTGGGCACTGAAGCTTTCTTT.